This T cell receptor beta chain was captured in a study of OX40 agonist ivuxolimab in advanced cancers. Study details: Earlier treatment with anti-PD-1, anti-PD-L1 or anti-CTLA-4 was permitted, and 35% to 40% had received some. Whole-study results and caveats: The mean number of expanded clones was higher in CD8+ T cells than in CD4+.

Drawing of blood for sampling happened at baseline, at cycle 4 day 1, and at cycle 7 day 1. Points on this clone: The antigen is undetermined.

TCRdb keeps only in-frame clones here, not all; method: immunoSEQ multiplex PCR. The repertoire holds tens of thousands of clones, approximately 94% seen once, with more than 4.5% in the top ten. The CDR3 is 12 residues long. Germline CDR1 is ENHRY and CDR2 is SYGVKD. V was trimmed by 3 bases and J by 6 bases, leaving 6 bases between them. This TCR came from an adult with an advanced solid tumor such as melanoma, head and neck, liver or kidney cancer. The rearrangement links TRBV10-3 to TRBJ2-1; D unresolved. This sample comprised CD4+ or CD8+ T cells sorted from blood, obtained in a trial of the OX40 agonist ivuxolimab. This CDR3 is CAISDFGNEQFF. CDR3 DNA sequence: TGTGCCATCAGTGACTTCGGCAATGAGCAGTTCTTC.